This T cell receptor beta chain is from a study of blood T cells in healthy people across ages. Using a J-beta primer mix together with a sample-barcoded 5' primer, a second PCR was run for about 7 to 12 cycles. MiXCR was run by TCRdb on the 5' RACE reads, yielding one entry per CDR3 protein. This sample has about 1.7 million distinct CDR3 sequences; roughly 27% occur once, and the top ten carry approximately 7.7%. Isolated per sample were at least 6.5 million PBMCs. The total RNA that was extracted per sample amounted to at least 6 micrograms. CDR3 length: 15 amino acids. Germline values: CDR1 MNHEY, CDR2 SVGAGI. Trimming took off 6 bases at V and 0 bases at J, with 9 bases between the two ends.

The V call is TRBV6-5, the J call TRBJ2-6; maybe TRBD1 (5 bases). The TCR sequence derives from a woman between 25 and 40 years old in good health. The specimen sequenced was blood. The CDR3 is CASRLQDSGANVLTF. In nucleotides, the CDR3 is TGTGCCAGCAGACTACAGGACTCTGGGGCCAACGTCCTGACTTTC.